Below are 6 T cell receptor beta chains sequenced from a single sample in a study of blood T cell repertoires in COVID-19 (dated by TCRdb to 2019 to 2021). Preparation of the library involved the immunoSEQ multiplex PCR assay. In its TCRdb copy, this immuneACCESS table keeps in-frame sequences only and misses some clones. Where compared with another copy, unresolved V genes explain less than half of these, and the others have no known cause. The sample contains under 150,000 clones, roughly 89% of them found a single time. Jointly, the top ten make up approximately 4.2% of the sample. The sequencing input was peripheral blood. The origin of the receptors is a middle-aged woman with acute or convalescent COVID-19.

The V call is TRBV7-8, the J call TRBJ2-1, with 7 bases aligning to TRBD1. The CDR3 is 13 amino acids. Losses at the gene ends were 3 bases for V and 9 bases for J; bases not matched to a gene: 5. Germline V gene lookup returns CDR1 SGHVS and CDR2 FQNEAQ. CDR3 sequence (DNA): TGTGCCAGCAGCTTCGTCGACAGGGCTGAGCAGTTCTTC. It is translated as CASSFVDRAEQFF. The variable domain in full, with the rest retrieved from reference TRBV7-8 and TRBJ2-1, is GAGVSQSPRYKVAKRGQDVALRCDPISGHVSLFWYQQALGQGPEFLTYFQNEAQLDKSGLPSDRFFAERPEGSVSTLKIQRTQQEDSAVYLCASSFVDRAEQFFGPGTRLTVL.

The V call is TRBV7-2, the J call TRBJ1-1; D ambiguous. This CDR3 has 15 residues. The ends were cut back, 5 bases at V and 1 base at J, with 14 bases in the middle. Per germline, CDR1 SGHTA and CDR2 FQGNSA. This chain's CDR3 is CASSIVWRENTEAFF. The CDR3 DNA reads TGTGCCAGCAGCATCGTTTGGCGGGAGAACACTGAAGCTTTCTTT.

As DNA, the CDR3 is TGTGCCAGCAGCTTAGGGGCAGGCCAAACTCTCGGCTCTGGAAACACCATATATTTT. Translation gives CASSLGAGQTLGSGNTIYF. This chain connects TRBV11-2 to TRBJ1-3; D is unclear. This CDR3 region has 19 residues. The V and J ends lost 1 base and 0 bases respectively, with 19 bases between them. Germline loops: CDR1 SGHAT, CDR2 FQNNGV.

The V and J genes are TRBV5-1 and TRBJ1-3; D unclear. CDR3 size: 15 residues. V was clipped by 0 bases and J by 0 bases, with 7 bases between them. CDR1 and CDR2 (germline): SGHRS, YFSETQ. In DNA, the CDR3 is TGCGCCAGCAGCTTGGATGGGAGCTCTGGAAACACCATATATTTT. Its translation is CASSLDGSSGNTIYF.

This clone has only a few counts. The CDR3 loop reads CAISPVGAGAGNEQYF. Here the CDR3 DNA reads TGTGCCATCAGCCCAGTGGGGGCAGGGGCCGGGAACGAGCAGTACTTC. V usage is TRBV10-3 and J usage is TRBJ2-7, with D possibly being TRBD1 (6 bases). Trimming left V 6 bases short and J 5 bases short, with 23 bases between. CDR1 and CDR2 (germline): ENHRY, SYGVKD. The CDR3 is 16 amino acids.

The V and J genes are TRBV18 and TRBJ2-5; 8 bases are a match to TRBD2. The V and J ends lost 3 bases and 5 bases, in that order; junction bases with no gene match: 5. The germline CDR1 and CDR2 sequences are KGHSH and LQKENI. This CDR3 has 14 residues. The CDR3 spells CASSPLSGKETQYF. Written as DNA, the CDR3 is TGTGCCAGCTCACCTCTTAGCGGGAAGGAGACCCAGTACTTC.